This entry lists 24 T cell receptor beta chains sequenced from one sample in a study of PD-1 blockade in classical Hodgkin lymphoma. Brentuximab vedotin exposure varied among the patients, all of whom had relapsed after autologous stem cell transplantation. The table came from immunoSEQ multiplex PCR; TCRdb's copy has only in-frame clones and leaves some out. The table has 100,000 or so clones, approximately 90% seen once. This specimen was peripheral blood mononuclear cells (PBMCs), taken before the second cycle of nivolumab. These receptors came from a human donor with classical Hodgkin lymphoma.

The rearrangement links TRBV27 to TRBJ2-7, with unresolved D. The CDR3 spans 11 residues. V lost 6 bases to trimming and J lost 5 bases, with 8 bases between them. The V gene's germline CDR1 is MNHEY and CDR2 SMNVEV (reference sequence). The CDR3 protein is CASSLNHEQYF. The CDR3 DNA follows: TGTGCCAGCAGCCTCAATCACGAGCAGTACTTC.

This chain's CDR3 is CASSQDLHVGPGGNPTNEKLFF. CDR3 sequence (DNA): TGCGCCAGCAGCCAAGATCTCCACGTCGGGCCCGGCGGGAACCCAACTAATGAAAAACTGTTTTTT. V usage is TRBV4-3 and J usage is TRBJ1-4; D not certain. This CDR3 comprises 22 residues. CDR1 LGHNA and CDR2 YSLEER come from the germline V gene. The V end was cut by 0 bases, the J end by 0 bases, with 26 bases between.

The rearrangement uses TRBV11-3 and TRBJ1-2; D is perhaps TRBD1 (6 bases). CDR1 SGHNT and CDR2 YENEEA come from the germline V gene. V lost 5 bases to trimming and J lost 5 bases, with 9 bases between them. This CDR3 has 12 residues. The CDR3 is CASSAGQYGYTF. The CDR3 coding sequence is TGTGCCAGCAGCGCAGGACAGTATGGCTACACCTTC.

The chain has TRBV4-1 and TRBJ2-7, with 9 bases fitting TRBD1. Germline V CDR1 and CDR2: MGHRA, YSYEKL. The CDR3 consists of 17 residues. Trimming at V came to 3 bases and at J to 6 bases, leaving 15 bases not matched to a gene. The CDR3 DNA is TGCGCCAGCAGCCACCTTTTCCGGGACAGGGAAATCGGCGAGCAGTACTTC. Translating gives CASSHLFRDREIGEQYF.

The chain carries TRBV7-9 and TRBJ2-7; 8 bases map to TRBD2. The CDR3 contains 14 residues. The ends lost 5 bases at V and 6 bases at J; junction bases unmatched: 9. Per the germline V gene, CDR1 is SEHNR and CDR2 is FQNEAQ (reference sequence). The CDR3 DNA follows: TGTGCCAGCAGCGGGGCTAGCGGGTATGGCGAGCAGTACTTC. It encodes CASSGASGYGEQYF.

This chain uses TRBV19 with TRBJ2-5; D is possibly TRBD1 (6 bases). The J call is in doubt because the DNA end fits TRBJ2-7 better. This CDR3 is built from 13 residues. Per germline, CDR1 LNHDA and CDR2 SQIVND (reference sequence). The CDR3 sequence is CASSIARGNEQYF. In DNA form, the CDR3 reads TGTGCCAGTAGTATAGCCAGGGGTAACGAGCAGTACTTC.

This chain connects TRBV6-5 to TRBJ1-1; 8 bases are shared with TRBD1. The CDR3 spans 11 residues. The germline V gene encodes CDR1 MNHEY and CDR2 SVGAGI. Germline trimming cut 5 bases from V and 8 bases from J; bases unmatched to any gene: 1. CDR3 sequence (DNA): TGTGCCAGCAGTCGGACAGGGGAAGCTTTCTTT. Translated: CASSRTGEAFF.

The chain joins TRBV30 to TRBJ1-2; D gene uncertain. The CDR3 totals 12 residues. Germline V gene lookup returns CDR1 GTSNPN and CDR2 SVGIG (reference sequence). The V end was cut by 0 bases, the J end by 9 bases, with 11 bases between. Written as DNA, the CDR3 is TGTGCCTGGAGTGTATTTTTCGGGAGCTACACCTTC. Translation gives CAWSVFFGSYTF.

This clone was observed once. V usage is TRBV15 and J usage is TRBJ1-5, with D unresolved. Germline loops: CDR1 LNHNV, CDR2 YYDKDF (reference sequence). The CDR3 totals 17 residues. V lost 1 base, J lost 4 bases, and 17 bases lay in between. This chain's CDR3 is CATSRVTIHLGNQPQHF. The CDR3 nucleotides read TGTGCCACCAGCAGAGTTACAATTCACCTTGGGAATCAGCCCCAGCATTTT.

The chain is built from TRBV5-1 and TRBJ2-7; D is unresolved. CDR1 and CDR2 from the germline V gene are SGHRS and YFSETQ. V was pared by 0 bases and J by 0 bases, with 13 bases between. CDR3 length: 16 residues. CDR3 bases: TGCGCCAGCAGCTTGGTGTTGGGTCCGAACTCCTACGAGCAGTACTTC. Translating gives CASSLVLGPNSYEQYF.

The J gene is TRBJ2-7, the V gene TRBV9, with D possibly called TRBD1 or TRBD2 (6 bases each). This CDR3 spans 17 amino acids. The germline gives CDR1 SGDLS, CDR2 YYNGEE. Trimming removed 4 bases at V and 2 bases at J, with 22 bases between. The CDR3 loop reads CASSREWGAGPPYEQYF. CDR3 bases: TGTGCCAGCAGCCGCGAATGGGGGGCAGGGCCCCCCTACGAGCAGTACTTC. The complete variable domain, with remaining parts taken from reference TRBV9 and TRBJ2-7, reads DSGVTQTPKHLITATGQRVTLRCSPRSGDLSVYWYQQSLDQGLQFLIQYYNGEERAKGNILERFSAQQFPDLHSELNLSSLELGDSALYFCASSREWGAGPPYEQYFGPGTRLTVT.

This CDR3 reads CASIGLAYEQYF. CDR3 in DNA: TGTGCCAGCATTGGACTAGCCTACGAGCAGTACTTC. The J gene is TRBJ2-7, the V gene TRBV2, with 7 bases identical to TRBD2. V lost 7 bases and J lost 2; bases outside the gene matches: 2. The CDR3 totals 12 residues. The germline CDR1 and CDR2 sequences are SNHLY and FYNNEI.

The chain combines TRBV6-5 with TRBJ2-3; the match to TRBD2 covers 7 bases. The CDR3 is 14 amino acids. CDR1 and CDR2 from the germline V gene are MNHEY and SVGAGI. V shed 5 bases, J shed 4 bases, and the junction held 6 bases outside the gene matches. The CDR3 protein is CASSPGLGADTQYF. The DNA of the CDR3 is TGTGCCAGCAGTCCCGGACTAGGGGCAGATACGCAGTATTTT.

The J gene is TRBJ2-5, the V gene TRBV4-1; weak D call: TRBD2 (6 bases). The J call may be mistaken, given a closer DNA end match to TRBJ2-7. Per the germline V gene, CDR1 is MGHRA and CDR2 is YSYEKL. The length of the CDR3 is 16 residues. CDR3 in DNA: TGCGCCAGCAGCCTAGAGGCTGGCGGGGACTCCTACGAGCAGTACTTC. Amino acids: CASSLEAGGDSYEQYF.

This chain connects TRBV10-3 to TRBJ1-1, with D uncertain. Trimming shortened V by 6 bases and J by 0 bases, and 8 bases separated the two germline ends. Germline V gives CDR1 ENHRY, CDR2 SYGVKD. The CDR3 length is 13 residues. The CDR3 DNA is TGTGCCATCAGCGGACTCTTGAACACTGAAGCTTTCTTT. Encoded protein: CAISGLLNTEAFF.

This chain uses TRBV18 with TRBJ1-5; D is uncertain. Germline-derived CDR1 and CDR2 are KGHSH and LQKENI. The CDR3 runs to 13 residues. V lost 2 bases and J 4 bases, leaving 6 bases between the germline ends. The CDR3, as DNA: TGTGCCAGCTCACCAGGAGGGAATCAGCCCCAGCATTTT. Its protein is CASSPGGNQPQHF.

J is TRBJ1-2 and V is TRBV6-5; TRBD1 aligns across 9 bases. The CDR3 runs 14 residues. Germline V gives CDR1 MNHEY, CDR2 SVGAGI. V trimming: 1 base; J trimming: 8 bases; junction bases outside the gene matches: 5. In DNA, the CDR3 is TGTGCCAGCAGTTACTTACAGGGGGCGGAGGGCTACACCTTC. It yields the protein CASSYLQGAEGYTF.

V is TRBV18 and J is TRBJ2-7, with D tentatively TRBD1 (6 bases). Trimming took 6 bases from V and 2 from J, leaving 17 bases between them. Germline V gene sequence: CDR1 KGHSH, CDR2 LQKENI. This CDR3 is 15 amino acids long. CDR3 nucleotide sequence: TGTGCCAGCTCCTCGCAACAGGGAGCACCCTACGAGCAGTACTTC. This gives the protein CASSSQQGAPYEQYF.

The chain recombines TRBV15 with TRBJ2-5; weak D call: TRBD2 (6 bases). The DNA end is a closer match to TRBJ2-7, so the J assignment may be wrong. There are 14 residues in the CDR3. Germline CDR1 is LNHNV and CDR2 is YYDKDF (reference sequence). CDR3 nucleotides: TGTGCCACCAGGAGCCGGGAGAGCTCCTACGAGCAGTACTTC. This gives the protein CATRSRESSYEQYF.

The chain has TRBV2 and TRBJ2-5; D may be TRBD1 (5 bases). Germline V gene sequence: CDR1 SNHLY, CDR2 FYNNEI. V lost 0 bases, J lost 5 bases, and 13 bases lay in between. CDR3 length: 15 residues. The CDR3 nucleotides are TGTGCCAGCAGTGAAGCGCGCCAGGGTGGGGAGACCCAGTACTTC. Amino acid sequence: CASSEARQGGETQYF.

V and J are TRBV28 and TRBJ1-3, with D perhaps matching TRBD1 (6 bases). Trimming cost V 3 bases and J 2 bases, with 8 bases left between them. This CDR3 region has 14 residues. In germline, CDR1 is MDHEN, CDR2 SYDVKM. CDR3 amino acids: CASSLAGAGNTIYF. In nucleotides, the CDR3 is TGTGCCAGCAGTTTGGCAGGGGCTGGAAACACCATATATTTT.

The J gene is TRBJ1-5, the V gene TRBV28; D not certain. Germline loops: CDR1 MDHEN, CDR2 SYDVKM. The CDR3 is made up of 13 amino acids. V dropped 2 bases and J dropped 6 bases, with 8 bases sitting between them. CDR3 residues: CASSLPQIQPQHF. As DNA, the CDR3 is TGTGCCAGCAGTTTACCCCAGATTCAGCCCCAGCATTTT.

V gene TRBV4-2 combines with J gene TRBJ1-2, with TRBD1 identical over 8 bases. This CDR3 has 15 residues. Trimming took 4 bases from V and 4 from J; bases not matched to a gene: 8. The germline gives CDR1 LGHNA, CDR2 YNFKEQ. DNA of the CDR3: TGTGCCAGCAGCCTCGACAGGGGATCCTCCTATGGCTACACCTTC. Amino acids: CASSLDRGSSYGYTF.

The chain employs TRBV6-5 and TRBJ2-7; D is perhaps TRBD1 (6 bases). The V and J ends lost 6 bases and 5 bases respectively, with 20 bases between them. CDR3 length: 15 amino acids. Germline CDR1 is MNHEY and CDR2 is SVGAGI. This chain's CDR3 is CASRNTGWGSDEQYF. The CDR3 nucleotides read TGTGCCAGCAGAAATACAGGGTGGGGAAGTGACGAGCAGTACTTC.